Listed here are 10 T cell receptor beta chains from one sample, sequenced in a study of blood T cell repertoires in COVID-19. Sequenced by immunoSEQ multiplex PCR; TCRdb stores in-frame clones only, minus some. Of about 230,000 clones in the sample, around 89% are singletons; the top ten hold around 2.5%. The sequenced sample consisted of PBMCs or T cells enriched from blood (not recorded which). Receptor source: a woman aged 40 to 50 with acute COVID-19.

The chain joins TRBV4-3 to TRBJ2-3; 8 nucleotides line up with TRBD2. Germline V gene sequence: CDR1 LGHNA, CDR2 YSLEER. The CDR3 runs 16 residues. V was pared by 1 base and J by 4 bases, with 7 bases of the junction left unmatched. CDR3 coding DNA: TGCGCCAGCAGCCAAGGCCAGCGGGAGTGGGCAGATACGCAGTATTTT. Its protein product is CASSQGQREWADTQYF.

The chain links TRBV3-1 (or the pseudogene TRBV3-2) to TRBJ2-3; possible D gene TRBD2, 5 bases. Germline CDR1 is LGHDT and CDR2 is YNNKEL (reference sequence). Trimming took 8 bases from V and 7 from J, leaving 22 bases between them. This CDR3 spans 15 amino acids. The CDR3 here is CASSSWGVAKNTQYF. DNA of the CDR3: TGTGCCAGCTCCTCTTGGGGAGTGGCGAAAAATACGCAGTATTTT.

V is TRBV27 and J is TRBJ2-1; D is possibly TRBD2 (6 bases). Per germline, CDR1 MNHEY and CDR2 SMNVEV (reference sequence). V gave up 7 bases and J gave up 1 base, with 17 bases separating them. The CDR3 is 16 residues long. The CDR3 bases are TGTGCCAGCACTAAGGAGGGCCTGAATTCCTACAATGAGCAGTTCTTC. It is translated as CASTKEGLNSYNEQFF.

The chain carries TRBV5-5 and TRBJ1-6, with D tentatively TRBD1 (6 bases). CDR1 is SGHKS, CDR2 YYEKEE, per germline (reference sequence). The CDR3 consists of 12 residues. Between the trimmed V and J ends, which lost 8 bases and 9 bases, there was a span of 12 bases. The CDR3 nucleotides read TGTGCCAGACGGGACATGGCTTCACCCCTCCACTTT. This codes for CARRDMASPLHF. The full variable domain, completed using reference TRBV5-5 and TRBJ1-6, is DAGVTQSPTHLIKTRGQQVTLRCSPISGHKSVSWYQQVLGQGPQFIFQYYEKEERGRGNFPDRFSARQFPNYSSELNVNALLLGDSALYLCARRDMASPLHFGNGTRLTVT.

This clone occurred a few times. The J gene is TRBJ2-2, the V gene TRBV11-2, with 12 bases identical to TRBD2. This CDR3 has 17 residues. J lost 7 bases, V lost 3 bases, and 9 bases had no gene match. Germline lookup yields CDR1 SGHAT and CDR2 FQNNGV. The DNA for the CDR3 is TGTGCCAGCAGCTTGGGCCTAGCGGGAGGGCTTGTCGGGGAGCTGTTTTTT. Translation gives CASSLGLAGGLVGELFF.

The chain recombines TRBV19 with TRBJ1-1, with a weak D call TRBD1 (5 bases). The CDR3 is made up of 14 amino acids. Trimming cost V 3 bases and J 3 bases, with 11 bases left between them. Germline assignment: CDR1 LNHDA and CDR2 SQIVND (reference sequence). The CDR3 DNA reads TGTGCCAGTAGTATGGGGGAGGGTTACACTGAAGCTTTCTTT. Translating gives CASSMGEGYTEAFF.

The CDR3 DNA reads TGCGCCAGCAGCTTGGCGGTAGGGGTCTCTGGAAACACCATATATTTT. As protein: CASSLAVGVSGNTIYF. The rearrangement joins TRBV5-1 to TRBJ1-3; the D gene is possibly TRBD1 (5 bases). CDR3 size: 16 residues. The V and J ends lost 0 bases and 0 bases respectively, with 10 bases between them. Germline CDR1 SGHRS, CDR2 YFSETQ.

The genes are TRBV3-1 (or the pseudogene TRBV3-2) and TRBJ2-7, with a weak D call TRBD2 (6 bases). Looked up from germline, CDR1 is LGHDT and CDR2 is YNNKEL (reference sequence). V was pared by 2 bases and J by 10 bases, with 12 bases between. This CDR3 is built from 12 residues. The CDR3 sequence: CASSQTGGRQYV. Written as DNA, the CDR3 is TGTGCCAGCAGCCAAACCGGGGGTAGACAGTACGTC.

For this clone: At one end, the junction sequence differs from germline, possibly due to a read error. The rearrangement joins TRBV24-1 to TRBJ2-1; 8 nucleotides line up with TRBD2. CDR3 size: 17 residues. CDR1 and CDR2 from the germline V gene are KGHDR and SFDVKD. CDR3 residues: CATSDLSRTSSNNEQFF. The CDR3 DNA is TGTGCCACCAGTGATTTGTCCAGGACTAGCTCCAACAATGAGCAGTTCTTC.

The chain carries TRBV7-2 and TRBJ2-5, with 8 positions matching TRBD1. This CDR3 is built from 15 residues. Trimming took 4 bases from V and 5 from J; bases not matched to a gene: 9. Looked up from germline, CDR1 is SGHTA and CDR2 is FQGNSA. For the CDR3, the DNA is TGTGCCAGCAGCTCTGGGACAGGCGGTCGGGAGACCCAGTACTTC. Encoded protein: CASSSGTGGRETQYF.